The following is a T cell receptor (beta chain) sequence with its context. It has no known antigen specificity. Base qualities are not recorded, but no much larger clone differs from it by a single base. These data belong to a study of technical replicates of blood from several donors (dated by TCRdb to 2016 to 2017). The receptor library was made with the immunoSEQ multiplex PCR assay. The immuneACCESS repertoire file appears here via TCRdb, limited to in-frame rearrangements. These files lack a portion of the clones; in checked studies, under half of the deficit traces to unresolved V genes, and the cause of the others is not known. The sample table holds about 83,000 clones, of which around nine tenths were seen once. The leading ten clones occupy about 0.4% of the sample. The germline V end is reduced by 3 bases and the J end by 6 bases; junction bases left unmatched: 11. The CDR3 sequence holds 15 residues, the cysteine and phenylalanine included. Only the CDR3 DNA stays, 45 bases, in frame from base 1. CDR1 and CDR2 are read off the germline V gene as MDHEN and SYDVKM.

The sequence was collected from a human donor in good health. The source material was T cells isolated from PBMCs. This receptor chain uses TRBV28 and TRBJ2-7; a stretch of 7 junction bases matches TRBD2. The CDR3 region reads CASSFGAGALSEQYF. The sequence in DNA is TGTGCCAGCAGTTTCGGGGCGGGAGCCCTCTCCGAGCAGTACTTC. With the rest looked up from the reference TRBV28 and TRBJ2-7 genes rather than sequenced, the full variable domain is DVKVTQSSRYLVKRTGEKVFLECVQDMDHENMFWYRQDPGLGLRLIYFSYDVKMKEKGDIPEGYSVSREKKERFSLILESASTNQTSMYLCASSFGAGALSEQYFGPGTRLTVT.